This TCR beta chain originates from a study of blood T cell repertoires in COVID-19. Study information: From T cells, B-cell-depleted T cells, or PBMCs came the material, which was cDNA or gDNA.

The sample holds one count of this clone. Germline trimming cut 0 bases from V and 2 bases from J; bases unmatched to any gene: 6. This CDR3 contains 16 residues. Looked up from germline, CDR1 is MNHEY and CDR2 is SVGAGI. As originally analysed: For nucleated cells, counts were estimated from reference gene primer amplification. Sequencing was performed with immunoSEQ multiplex PCR; in TCRdb, only in-frame clones are kept and a portion is missing. The V and J calls and clone size were taken over from that table, and D and trimming were inferred from the DNA. The sample shows around 130,000 clones, 77% of them seen only once.

The chain uses TRBV6-5 and TRBJ2-7, with 8 bases matching TRBD1. Specimen: peripheral blood. The receptor's source is a human donor in a cohort sampled during active COVID-19. The CDR3 nucleotides are TGTGCCAGCAGTTACTCGTCGGCAGGGGGCACCTACGAGCAGTACTTC. This encodes CASSYSSAGGTYEQYF.